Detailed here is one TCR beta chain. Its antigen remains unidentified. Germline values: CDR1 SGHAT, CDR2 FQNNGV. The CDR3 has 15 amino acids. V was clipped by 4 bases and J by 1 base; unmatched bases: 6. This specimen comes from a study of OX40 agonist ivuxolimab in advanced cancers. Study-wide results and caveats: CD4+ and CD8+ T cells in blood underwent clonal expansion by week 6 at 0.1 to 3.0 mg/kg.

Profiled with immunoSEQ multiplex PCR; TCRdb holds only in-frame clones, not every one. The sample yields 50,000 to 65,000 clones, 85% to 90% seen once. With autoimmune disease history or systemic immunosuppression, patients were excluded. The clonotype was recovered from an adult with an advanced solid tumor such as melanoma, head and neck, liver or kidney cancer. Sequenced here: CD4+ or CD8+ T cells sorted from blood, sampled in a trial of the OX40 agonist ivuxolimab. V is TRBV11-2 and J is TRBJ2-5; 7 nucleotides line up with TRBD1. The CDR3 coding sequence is TGTGCCAGCAGCTCAAGTGGGACAGTCCAAGAGACCCAGTACTTC. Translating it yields CASSSSGTVQETQYF.